This T cell receptor (beta chain) was found in a study of T-cell reconstitution after alpha-beta-depleted transplantation in children. Per the germline V gene, CDR1 is SQVTM and CDR2 is ANQGSEA. Trimming cost V 6 bases and J 3 bases, with 11 bases left between them. The CDR3 contains 12 residues. At least ten counts were recorded for this clonotype. Preparation of the TCRbeta library involved a method that used unique molecular identifiers. One entry per CDR3 protein results from TCRdb running MiXCR on the PCR reads. Of some 250,000 distinct CDR3 sequences listed, around 13% were seen once; the top ten hold roughly 2.6%.

The chain links TRBV29-1 to TRBJ1-2; D perhaps matches TRBD1 (5 bases). The sequence derives from a human donor who donated a stem cell graft to a child with acute lymphoblastic leukemia. Here the sequenced sample was PBMCs from the stem cell graft donor, taken from the stem cell graft. The CDR3 region is CSVRGTHYGYTF. In DNA form, the CDR3 reads TGCAGCGTCCGCGGGACCCACTATGGCTACACCTTC.